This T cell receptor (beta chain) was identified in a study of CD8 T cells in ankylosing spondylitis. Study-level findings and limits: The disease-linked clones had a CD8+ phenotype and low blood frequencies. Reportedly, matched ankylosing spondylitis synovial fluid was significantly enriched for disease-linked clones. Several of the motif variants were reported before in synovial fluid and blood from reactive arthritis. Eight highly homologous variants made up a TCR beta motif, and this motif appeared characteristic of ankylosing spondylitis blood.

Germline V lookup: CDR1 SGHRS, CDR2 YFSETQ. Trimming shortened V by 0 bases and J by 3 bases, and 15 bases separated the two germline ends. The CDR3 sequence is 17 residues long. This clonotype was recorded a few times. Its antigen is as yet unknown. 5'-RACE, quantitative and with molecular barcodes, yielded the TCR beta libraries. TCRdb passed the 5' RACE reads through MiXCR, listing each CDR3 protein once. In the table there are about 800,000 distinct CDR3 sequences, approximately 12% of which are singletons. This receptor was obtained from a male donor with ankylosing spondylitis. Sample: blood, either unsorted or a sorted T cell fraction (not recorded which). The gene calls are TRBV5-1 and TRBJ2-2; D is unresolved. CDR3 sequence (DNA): TGCGCCAGCAGCTTGGGAATGGGCCTACTTGACACCGGGGAGCTGTTTTTT. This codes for CASSLGMGLLDTGELFF.